The rows below give T cell receptor beta chains drawn from one sample of a study of cytomegalovirus exposure and HLA in healthy donors. TCRdb keeps only in-frame clones here, not all; method: immunoSEQ multiplex PCR. Seen here are 150,000 to 200,000 clones, around 85% observed once, and the top ten hold 1%. Sequencing was carried out using PBMCs. The origin of the receptors is a boy aged 2 to 10 in good health and CMV-seronegative. Both conserved end residues are part of each CDR3. A D gene is named only where the DNA matches it firmly. Clone size is not always given. Where it is, it says once, few, many or a class for expanded clones.

>16|TRBJ2-5|-|TRBV18|TRBD2
TGTGCCAGCTCACCAGGGCTAGCGGGGGTTTTGGAGACCCAGTACTTC
CASSPGLAGVLETQYF
>15|TRBJ2-3|-|TRBV11-2|-
TGTGCCAGCAGCGCCACAGGGCCGAGCACAGATACGCAGTATTTT
CASSATGPSTDTQYF
>14|TRBJ1-2|-|TRBV2|TRBD1
TGTGCCAGCAGTCGACAGGGGGAAAACTATGGCTACACCTTC
CASSRQGENYGYTF
>11|TRBJ1-1|-|TRBV6-5|TRBD1
TGTGCCAGCAGCCGGGACAGAGAAGCTTTCTTT
CASSRDREAFF
>12|TRBJ1-1|-|TRBV5-6|-
TGTGCCAGCAGCCAGGCGAACACTGAAGCTTTCTTT
CASSQANTEAFF
>11|TRBJ1-2|-|TRBV29-1|-
TGCAGCGTTTTGGTCGGGGGGGGCTACACCTTC
CSVLVGGGYTF
>13|TRBJ2-1|once|TRBV2|-
TGTGCCAGCAGTACTCAGGGCTACAATGAGCAGTTCTTC
CASSTQGYNEQFF
>15|TRBJ1-5|-|TRBV2|-
TGTGCCAGCAGGGACAGCTCTGCTTCCAATCAGCCCCAGCATTTT
CASRDSSASNQPQHF
>17|TRBJ2-3|-|TRBV2|TRBD2
TGTGCCAGCAGTCGGACTAGCGGGGGGGCCCCCACAGATACGCAGTATTTT
CASSRTSGGAPTDTQYF
>16|TRBJ1-5|-|TRBV4-2|TRBD1
TGTGCCAGCAGCCAAGATCAGGGGACAGCTCATCAGCCCCAGCATTTT
CASSQDQGTAHQPQHF
>15|TRBJ2-6|-|TRBV7-3|-
TGTGCCAGCAGCTACGACAGCTCTGGGGCCAACGTCCTGACTTTC
CASSYDSSGANVLTF
>12|TRBJ1-1|-|TRBV28|TRBD1
TGTGCCAGCAGTATACGGACAGGGCGAGCTTTCTTT
CASSIRTGRAFF
>16|TRBJ2-5|-|TRBV27|-
TGTGCCAGCAGTGCCCAGTTTTTTACTAGGGTAGAGACCCAGTACTTC
CASSAQFFTRVETQYF
>17|TRBJ2-1|-|TRBV11-2|TRBD1
TGTGCCAGCAGCTCCCTCTTCGGGACAGGGGCCTACAATGAGCAGTTCTTC
CASSSLFGTGAYNEQFF
>19|TRBJ1-1|-|TRBV28|-
TGTGCCAGCAGTTTTGAGTCAGGGTCTTTAAGTGGAACGGACACTGAAGCTTTCTTT
CASSFESGSLSGTDTEAFF
>12|TRBJ2-5|-|TRBV29-1|TRBD1
TGCAGCGTTGGGGACAGGTTAGAGACCCAGTACTTC
CSVGDRLETQYF
>15|TRBJ1-1|-|TRBV6-1|TRBD1
TGTGCCAGCAGGGCGGACAGGCCCATGAACACTGAAGCTTTCTTT
CASRADRPMNTEAFF
>17|TRBJ2-1|-|TRBV4-1|-
TGCGCCAGCAGCCAAGATGGGCAGGCCGGCTCCTACAATGAGCAGTTCTTC
CASSQDGQAGSYNEQFF
>17|TRBJ2-1|-|TRBV5-1|TRBD1
TGCGCCAGCAGCCAAACCTTTCCGGGACAGGACAACAATGAGCAGTTCTTC
CASSQTFPGQDNNEQFF
>15|TRBJ1-5|-|TRBV5-4|TRBD1
TGTGCCAGCAGTCCTGACAGGGGGGAATATCAGCCCCAGCATTTT
CASSPDRGEYQPQHF
>15|TRBJ2-1|-|TRBV4-2|-
TGTGCCAGCAGCCAAAGTACAGGCTCCTACAATGAGCAGTTCTTC
CASSQSTGSYNEQFF
>13|TRBJ2-7|-|TRBV4-1|-
TGCGCCAGCAGCCCTCCCGACAGCTACGAGCAGTACTTC
CASSPPDSYEQYF
>14|TRBJ2-3|-|TRBV27|TRBD1
TGTGCCTCCCGACCGGGACAGAGCACAGATACGCAGTATTTT
CASRPGQSTDTQYF
>15|TRBJ2-2|-|TRBV5-1|-
TGCGCCAGCAGCTTGGTTGCAGCGTACACCGGGGAGCTGTTTTTT
CASSLVAAYTGELFF
>13|TRBJ1-1|-|TRBV11-2|-
TGTGCCAGCAGCTTAGTCGAGGGCACTGAAGCTTTCTTT
CASSLVEGTEAFF
>14|TRBJ2-5|-|TRBV5-8|-
TGTGCCAGCAGCTTGGGTGTGGGGGGTGAGACCCAGTACTTC
CASSLGVGGETQYF
>16|TRBJ2-1|-|TRBV25-1|-
TGTGCCAGCACCGATCTTGTGGGGAGCTCCTACAATGAGCAGTTCTTC
CASTDLVGSSYNEQFF
>13|TRBJ1-2|-|TRBV14|TRBD1
TGTGCCAGCAGCCAAACAGGGGGCTATGGCTACACCTTC
CASSQTGGYGYTF
>14|TRBJ1-2|-|TRBV19|TRBD1
TGTGCCAGTAGTGTCGACAGGGGATTCAATGGCTACACCTTC
CASSVDRGFNGYTF
>16|TRBJ1-4|-|TRBV5-4|-
TGTGCCAGCGGACCAACTAGGGATGGATCGGATGAAAAACTGTTTTTT
CASGPTRDGSDEKLFF
>19|TRBJ2-3|-|TRBV4-1|TRBD2
TGCGCCAGCAGCCTACTCGGGCTAGCGGTCCCCCCCTCGAAGGATACGCAGTATTTT
CASSLLGLAVPPSKDTQYF
>17|TRBJ2-5|-|TRBV7-9|TRBD2
TGTGCCAGCAGCTTAGCGGCTAGCGGGGGGGCCGCAGAGACCCAGTACTTC
CASSLAASGGAAETQYF
>12|TRBJ2-2|once|TRBV6-1|-
TGTGCCAGCACCGACAGTACCGGGGAGCTGTTTTTT
CASTDSTGELFF
>15|TRBJ1-3|-|TRBV4-1|-
TGCGCCAGCAGCCCGGGAGGGTCCCCTGGAAACACCATATATTTT
CASSPGGSPGNTIYF
>14|TRBJ1-1|-|TRBV6-1|-
TGTGCCAGCAGTGGGACTTACCAGAACACTGAAGCTTTCTTT
CASSGTYQNTEAFF
>13|TRBJ2-7|-|TRBV7-3|-
TGTGCCAGCAGCTTATACGGGAACCACGAGCAGTACTTC
CASSLYGNHEQYF
>14|TRBJ1-2|-|TRBV6-1|-
TGTGCCAGCAGTTATAGGGGGTTAGAATATGGCTACACCTTC
CASSYRGLEYGYTF
>13|TRBJ1-5|-|TRBV30|-
TGTGCCTGGAGCCCGGGTAGCAATCAGCCCCAGCATTTT
CAWSPGSNQPQHF
>15|TRBJ1-4|-|TRBV6-1|TRBD1
TGTGCCAGCAAACAGGGGCATGCAACTAATGAAAAACTGTTTTTT
CASKQGHATNEKLFF
>13|TRBJ1-1|-|TRBV11-3|-
TGTGCCAGCAGCTTTAACATGAACACTGAAGCTTTCTTT
CASSFNMNTEAFF
>15|TRBJ1-2|-|TRBV6-5|-
TGTGCCAGCAGTTACGACGGGGACTTAAACTATGGCTACACCTTC
CASSYDGDLNYGYTF
>12|TRBJ2-1|-|TRBV7-9|-
TGTTCCAGCAGCATGCAGGGGAATGAGCAGTTCTTC
CSSSMQGNEQFF
>12|TRBJ2-5|-|TRBV2|-
TGTGCCAGCAGTGGGGCTGAAGAGACCCAGTACTTC
CASSGAEETQYF
>17|TRBJ1-5|-|TRBV28|-
TGTGCCAGCAGCCACCGTTCCGGACAGTGGCGCAATCAGCCCCAGCATTTT
CASSHRSGQWRNQPQHF
>12|TRBJ1-2|-|TRBV15|-
TGTGCCACCGGGGGGGACGTCTATGGCTACACCTTC
CATGGDVYGYTF
>15|TRBJ2-2|-|TRBV5-4|-
TGTGCCAGCAGCTTCAGCGTTTCGAACACCGGGGAGCTGTTTTTT
CASSFSVSNTGELFF
>14|TRBJ1-1|-|TRBV6-5|-
TGTGCCAGCAGTTACTCTCAGGGGTCTACTGAAGCTTTCTTT
CASSYSQGSTEAFF
>14|TRBJ2-7|-|TRBV15|TRBD1
TGTGCCACCAGCAGTGGCCGACAGGGGTACGAGCAGTACTTC
CATSSGRQGYEQYF
>11|TRBJ1-4|-|TRBV20-1|-
TGCAGTGCTAGAGCAGTAGAAAAACTGTTTTTT
CSARAVEKLFF
>16|TRBJ1-5|-|TRBV6-1|-
TGTGCCAGCAGTGAAGGGGAGGGATTGAGCAATCAGCCCCAGCATTTT
CASSEGEGLSNQPQHF
>13|TRBJ1-1|once|TRBV27|-
TGTGCCAGCAGTTCAGGTGCGAACACTGAAGCTTTCTTT
CASSSGANTEAFF
>14|TRBJ2-2|-|TRBV19|-
TGTGCCAGTAGTTCCCCCTTGAACACCGGGGAGCTGTTTTTT
CASSSPLNTGELFF
>14|TRBJ2-1|few|TRBV6-6|TRBD1
TGTGCCAGCAGTCCGGGACAGGGGACCAATGAGCAGTTCTTC
CASSPGQGTNEQFF
>13|TRBJ1-3|-|TRBV19|-
TGTGCCAGTATGCAGGGTGCGGGAAACACCATATATTTT
CASMQGAGNTIYF
>16|TRBJ2-1|-|TRBV15|TRBD2
TGTGCCACCAGCAGAGATGGGCTAGCGGGGGACTATGAGCAGTTCTTC
CATSRDGLAGDYEQFF